The text below deals with one TCR beta chain. The CDR3 totals 16 residues. The germline gives CDR1 LGHDT, CDR2 YNNKEL (reference sequence). V shed 4 bases, J shed 7 bases, and the junction held 10 bases outside the gene matches. These data belong to a study of T cell responses to AZD1222 COVID-19 vaccine. Sequencing used immunoSEQ multiplex PCR; TCRdb keeps in-frame clones, though not all of them. The table lists roughly 150,000 clones, approximately 91% of them singletons. J is TRBJ1-6 and V is TRBV3-1 (or the pseudogene TRBV3-2); TRBD1 matches at 7 bases. This sequence originates from an adult in good health. The material was peripheral blood, obtained on day 0 of AZD1222 vaccination. The CDR3 protein is CASSLEKGAFNSPLHF. CDR3 in DNA: TGTGCCAGCAGCCTCGAGAAGGGGGCGTTCAATTCACCCCTCCACTTT.